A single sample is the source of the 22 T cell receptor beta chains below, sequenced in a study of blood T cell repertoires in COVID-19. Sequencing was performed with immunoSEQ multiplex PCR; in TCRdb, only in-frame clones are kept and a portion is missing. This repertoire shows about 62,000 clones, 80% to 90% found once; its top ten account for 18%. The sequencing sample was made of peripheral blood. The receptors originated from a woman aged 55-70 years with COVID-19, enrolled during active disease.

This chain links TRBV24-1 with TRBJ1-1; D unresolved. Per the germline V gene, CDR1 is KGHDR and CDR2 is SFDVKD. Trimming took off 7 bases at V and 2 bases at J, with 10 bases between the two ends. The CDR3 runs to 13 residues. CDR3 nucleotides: TGTGCCACCAGGCGACGGGGAAACACTGAAGCTTTCTTT. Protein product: CATRRRGNTEAFF.

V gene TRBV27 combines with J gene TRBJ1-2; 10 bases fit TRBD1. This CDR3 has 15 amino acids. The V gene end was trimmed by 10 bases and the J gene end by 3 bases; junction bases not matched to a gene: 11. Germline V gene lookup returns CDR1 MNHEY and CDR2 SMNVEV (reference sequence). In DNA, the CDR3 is TGTGCCATCAAGTCCTCTGGACAGGGGGACTATGGCTACACCTTC. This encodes CAIKSSGQGDYGYTF.

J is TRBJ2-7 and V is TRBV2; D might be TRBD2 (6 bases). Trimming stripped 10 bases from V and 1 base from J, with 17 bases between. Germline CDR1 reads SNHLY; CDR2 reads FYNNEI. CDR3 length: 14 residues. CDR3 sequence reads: CATWELADSYEQYF. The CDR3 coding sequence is TGTGCCACCTGGGAGTTAGCGGATTCCTACGAGCAGTACTTC. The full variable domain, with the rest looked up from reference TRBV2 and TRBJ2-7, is EPEVTQTPSHQVTQMGQEVILRCVPISNHLYFYWYRQILGQKVEFLVSFYNNEISEKSEIFDDQFSVERPDGSNFTLKIRSTKLEDSAMYFCATWELADSYEQYFGPGTRLTVT.

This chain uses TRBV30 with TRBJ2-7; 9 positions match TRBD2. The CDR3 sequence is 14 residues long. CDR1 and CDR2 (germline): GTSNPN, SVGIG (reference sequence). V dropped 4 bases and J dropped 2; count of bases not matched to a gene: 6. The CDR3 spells CAWKLAGPTYEQYF. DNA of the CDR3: TGTGCCTGGAAACTAGCGGGCCCTACCTACGAGCAGTACTTC.

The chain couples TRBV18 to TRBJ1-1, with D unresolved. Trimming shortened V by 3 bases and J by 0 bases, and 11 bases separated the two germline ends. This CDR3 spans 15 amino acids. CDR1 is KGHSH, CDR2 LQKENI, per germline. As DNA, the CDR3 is TGTGCCAGCTCACCCCAACAGTCGGTGAACACTGAAGCTTTCTTT. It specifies CASSPQQSVNTEAFF.

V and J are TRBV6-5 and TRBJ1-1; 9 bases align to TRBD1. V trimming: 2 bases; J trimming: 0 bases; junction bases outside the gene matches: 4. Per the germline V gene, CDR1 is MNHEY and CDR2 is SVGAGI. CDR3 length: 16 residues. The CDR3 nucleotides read TGTGCCAGCAGTTACATAACAGGGGGCCTGAACACTGAAGCTTTCTTT. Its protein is CASSYITGGLNTEAFF.

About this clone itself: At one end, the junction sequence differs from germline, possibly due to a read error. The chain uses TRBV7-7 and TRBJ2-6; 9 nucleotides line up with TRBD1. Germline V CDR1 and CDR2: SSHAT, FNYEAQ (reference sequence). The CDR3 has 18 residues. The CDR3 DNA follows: TGTGCTAGCAGCCAGGGACAGGGTTTAAGTCCTGGGGCCAACGTCCTGACTTTC. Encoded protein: CASSQGQGLSPGANVLTF.

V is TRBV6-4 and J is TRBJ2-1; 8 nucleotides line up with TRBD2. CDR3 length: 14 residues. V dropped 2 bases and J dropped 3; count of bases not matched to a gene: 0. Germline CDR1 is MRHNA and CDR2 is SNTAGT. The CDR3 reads CASSDAGGYNEQFF. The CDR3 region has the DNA TGTGCCAGCAGTGACGCGGGAGGCTACAATGAGCAGTTCTTC.

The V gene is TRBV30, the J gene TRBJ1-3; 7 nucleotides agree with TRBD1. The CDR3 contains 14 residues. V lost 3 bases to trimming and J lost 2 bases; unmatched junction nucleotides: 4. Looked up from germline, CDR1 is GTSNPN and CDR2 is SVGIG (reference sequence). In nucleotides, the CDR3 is TGTGCCTGGAGAGAGACAGGGCCTGGAAACACCATATATTTT. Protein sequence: CAWRETGPGNTIYF.

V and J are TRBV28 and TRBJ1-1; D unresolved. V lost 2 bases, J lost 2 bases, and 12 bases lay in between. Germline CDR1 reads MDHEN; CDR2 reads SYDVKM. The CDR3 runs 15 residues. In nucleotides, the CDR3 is TGTGCCAGCAGTTTAAGGTGGCAGGCTAACACTGAAGCTTTCTTT. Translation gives CASSLRWQANTEAFF.

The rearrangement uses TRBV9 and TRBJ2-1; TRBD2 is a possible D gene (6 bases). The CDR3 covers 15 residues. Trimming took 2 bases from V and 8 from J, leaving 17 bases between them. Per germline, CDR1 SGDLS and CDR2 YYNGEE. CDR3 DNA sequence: TGTGCCAGCAGCGTTTCGGGAGTCCCCACCGATGAGCAGTTCTTC. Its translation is CASSVSGVPTDEQFF.

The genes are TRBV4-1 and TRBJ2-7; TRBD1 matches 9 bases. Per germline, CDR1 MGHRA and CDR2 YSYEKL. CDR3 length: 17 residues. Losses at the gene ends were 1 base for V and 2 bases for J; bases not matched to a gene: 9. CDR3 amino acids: CASSQGSGTGLTYEQYF. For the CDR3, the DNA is TGCGCCAGCAGCCAAGGTAGTGGGACAGGGTTAACCTACGAGCAGTACTTC.

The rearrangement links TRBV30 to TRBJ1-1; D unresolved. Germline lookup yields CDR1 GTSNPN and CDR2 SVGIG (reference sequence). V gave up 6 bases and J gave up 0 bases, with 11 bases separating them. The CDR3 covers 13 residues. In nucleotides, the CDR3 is TGTGCCTGCTCCGGGGTGATGAACACTGAAGCTTTCTTT. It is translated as CACSGVMNTEAFF.

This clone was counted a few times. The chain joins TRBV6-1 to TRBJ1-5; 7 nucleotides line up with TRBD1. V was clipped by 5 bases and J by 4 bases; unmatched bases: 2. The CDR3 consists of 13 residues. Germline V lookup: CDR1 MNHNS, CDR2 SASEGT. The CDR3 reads CASSQTGNQPQHF. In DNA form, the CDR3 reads TGTGCCAGCAGTCAGACAGGGAATCAGCCCCAGCATTTT.

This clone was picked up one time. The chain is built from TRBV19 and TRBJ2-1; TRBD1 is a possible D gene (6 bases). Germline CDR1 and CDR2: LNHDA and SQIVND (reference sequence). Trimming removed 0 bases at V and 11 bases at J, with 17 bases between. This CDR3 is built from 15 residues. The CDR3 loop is CASSIEGAFYSKQFF. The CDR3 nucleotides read TGTGCCAGTAGTATAGAGGGGGCGTTCTATTCTAAGCAGTTCTTC.

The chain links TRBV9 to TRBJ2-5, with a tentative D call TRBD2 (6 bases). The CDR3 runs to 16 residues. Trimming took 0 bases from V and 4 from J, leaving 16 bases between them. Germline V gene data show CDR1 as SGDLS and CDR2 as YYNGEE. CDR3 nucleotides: TGTGCCAGCAGCGTAGGCGGGGTAAACGTGGGAGAGACCCAGTACTTC. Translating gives CASSVGGVNVGETQYF. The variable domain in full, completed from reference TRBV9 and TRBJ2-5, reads DSGVTQTPKHLITATGQRVTLRCSPRSGDLSVYWYQQSLDQGLQFLIQYYNGEERAKGNILERFSAQQFPDLHSELNLSSLELGDSALYFCASSVGGVNVGETQYFGPGTRLLVL.

The CDR3 sequence is CASSIRRAGTEAFF. The CDR3 coding sequence is TGTGCCAGTAGTATTAGGAGGGCAGGGACTGAAGCTTTCTTT. V gene TRBV19 combines with J gene TRBJ1-1; TRBD1 is a possible D gene (5 bases). Germline V gene sequence: CDR1 LNHDA, CDR2 SQIVND (reference sequence). The CDR3 spans 14 residues. V gave up 3 bases and J gave up 5 bases, with 13 bases separating them.

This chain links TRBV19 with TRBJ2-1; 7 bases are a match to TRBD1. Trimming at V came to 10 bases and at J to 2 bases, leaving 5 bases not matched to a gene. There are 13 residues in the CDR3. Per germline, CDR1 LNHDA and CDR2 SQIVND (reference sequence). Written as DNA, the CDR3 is TGTGCCACTAACAGGGGAACCTACAATGAGCAGTTCTTC. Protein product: CATNRGTYNEQFF.

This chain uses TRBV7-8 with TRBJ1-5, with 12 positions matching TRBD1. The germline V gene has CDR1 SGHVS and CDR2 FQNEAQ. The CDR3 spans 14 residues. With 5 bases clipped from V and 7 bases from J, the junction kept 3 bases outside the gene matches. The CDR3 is CASSPGTGGQPQHF. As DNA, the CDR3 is TGTGCCAGCAGCCCCGGGACAGGGGGCCAGCCCCAGCATTTT.

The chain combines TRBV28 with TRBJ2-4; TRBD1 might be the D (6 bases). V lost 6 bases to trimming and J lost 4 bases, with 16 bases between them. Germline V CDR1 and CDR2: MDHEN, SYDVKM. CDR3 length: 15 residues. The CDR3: CASRQTQGMKNIQYF. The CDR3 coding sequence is TGTGCCAGCAGACAAACACAGGGCATGAAAAACATTCAGTACTTC.

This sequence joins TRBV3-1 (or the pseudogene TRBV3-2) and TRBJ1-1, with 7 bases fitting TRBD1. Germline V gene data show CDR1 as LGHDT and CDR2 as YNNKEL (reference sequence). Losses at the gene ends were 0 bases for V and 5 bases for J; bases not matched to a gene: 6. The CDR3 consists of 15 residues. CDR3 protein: CASSQDLQGVTEAFF. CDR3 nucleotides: TGTGCCAGCAGCCAAGATCTGCAGGGGGTTACTGAAGCTTTCTTT.

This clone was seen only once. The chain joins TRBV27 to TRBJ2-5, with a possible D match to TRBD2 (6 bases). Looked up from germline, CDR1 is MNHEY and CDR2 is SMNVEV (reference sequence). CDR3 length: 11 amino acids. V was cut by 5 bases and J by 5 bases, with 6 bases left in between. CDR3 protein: CASSGGETQYF. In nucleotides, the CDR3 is TGTGCCAGCAGTGGGGGGGAGACCCAGTACTTC.